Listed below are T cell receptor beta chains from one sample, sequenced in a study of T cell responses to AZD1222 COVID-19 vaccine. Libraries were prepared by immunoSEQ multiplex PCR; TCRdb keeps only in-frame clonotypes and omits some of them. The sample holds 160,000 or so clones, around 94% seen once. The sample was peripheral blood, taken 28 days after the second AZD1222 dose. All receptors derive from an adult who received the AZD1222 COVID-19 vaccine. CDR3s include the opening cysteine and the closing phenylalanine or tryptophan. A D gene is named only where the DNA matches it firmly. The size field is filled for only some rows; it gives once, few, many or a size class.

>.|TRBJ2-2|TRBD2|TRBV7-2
CASSSSARGGNTGELFF
TGTGCCAGCAGCTCCAGCGCTCGCGGGGGGAACACCGGGGAGCTGTTTTTT
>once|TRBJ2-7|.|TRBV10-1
CASSESASFGESSYEQYF
TGCGCCAGCAGTGAGTCCGCTAGCTTTGGCGAAAGCTCCTACGAGCAGTACTTC
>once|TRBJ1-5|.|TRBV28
CASSAWTGSRNQPQHF
TGTGCCAGCAGTGCATGGACGGGGTCGCGCAATCAGCCCCAGCATTTT
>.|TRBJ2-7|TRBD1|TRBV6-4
CASSDRDRGYEQYF
TGTGCCAGCAGTGACCGGGACAGGGGCTACGAGCAGTACTTC
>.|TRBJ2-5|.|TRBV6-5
CASSFGGAKSQETQYF
TGTGCCAGCAGTTTCGGAGGGGCTAAGTCCCAAGAGACCCAGTACTTC
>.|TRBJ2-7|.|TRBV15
CATSRGQGAYEQYF
TGTGCCACCAGCAGAGGTCAGGGCGCCTACGAGCAGTACTTC
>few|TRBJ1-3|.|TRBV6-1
CASSELQGWNTIYF
TGTGCCAGCAGTGAACTGCAGGGTTGGAACACCATATATTTT
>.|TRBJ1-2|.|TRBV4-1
CASSHLGFNYGYTF
TGCGCCAGCAGCCATCTCGGCTTTAACTATGGCTACACCTTC
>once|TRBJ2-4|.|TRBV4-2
CASSQEEGRWAKNIQYF
TGTGCCAGCAGCCAAGAAGAAGGCCGGTGGGCCAAAAACATTCAGTACTTC
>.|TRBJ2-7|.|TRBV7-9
CASSLVANSYEQYF
TGTGCCAGCAGCTTAGTCGCGAACTCCTACGAGCAGTACTTC
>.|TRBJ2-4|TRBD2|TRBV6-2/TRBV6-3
CASSYGSGSQNIQYF
TGTGCCAGCAGTTATGGGAGCGGGAGTCAAAACATTCAGTACTTC
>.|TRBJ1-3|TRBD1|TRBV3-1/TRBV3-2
CASSHGTGGAETGNTIYF
TGTGCCAGCAGCCACGGGACAGGGGGCGCGGAGACTGGAAACACCATATATTTT
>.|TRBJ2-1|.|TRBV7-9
CASSLAGEQFF
TGTGCCAGCAGCTTAGCGGGAGAGCAGTTCTTC
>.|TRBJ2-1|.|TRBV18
CASSPLEGSYNEQFF
TGTGCCAGCTCACCACTGGAGGGGTCCTACAATGAGCAGTTCTTC
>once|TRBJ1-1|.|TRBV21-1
CASSKPVTPEAFF
TGTGCCAGCAGCAAGCCCGTGACCCCTGAAGCTTTCTTT
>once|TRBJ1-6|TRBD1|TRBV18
CASSPPGQGMRNSPLHF
TGTGCCAGCTCACCACCGGGACAGGGCATGAGGAATTCACCCCTCCACTTT
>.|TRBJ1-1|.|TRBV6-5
CASRTGDTNTEAFF
TGTGCCAGCAGGACGGGGGATACAAACACTGAAGCTTTCTTT
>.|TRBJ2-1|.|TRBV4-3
CASSQGTGVREQFF
TGCGCCAGCAGCCAAGGGACTGGCGTCAGGGAGCAGTTCTTC
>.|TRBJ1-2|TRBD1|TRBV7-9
CASSRQGTGYGYTF
TGTGCCAGCTCTCGACAGGGGACGGGCTATGGCTACACCTTC
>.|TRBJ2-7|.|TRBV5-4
CASSWVLELYEQYF
TGTGCCAGCAGCTGGGTACTAGAACTCTACGAGCAGTACTTC
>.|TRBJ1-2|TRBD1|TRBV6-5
CASSSWDRRWGYTF
TGTGCCAGCAGCTCCTGGGACAGAAGATGGGGCTACACCTTC
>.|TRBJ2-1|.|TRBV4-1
CASSQDWTEGREQFF
TGCGCCAGCAGCCAAGATTGGACTGAGGGGAGGGAGCAGTTCTTC
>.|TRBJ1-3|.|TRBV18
CASSPPTDPGNTIYF
TGTGCCAGCTCACCACCGACAGACCCTGGAAACACCATATATTTT
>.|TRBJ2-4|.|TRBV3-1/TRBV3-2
CASSLVGGNIQYF
TGTGCCAGCAGCTTAGTCGGAGGGAACATTCAGTACTTC
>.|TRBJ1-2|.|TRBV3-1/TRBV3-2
CASSPRTRDYGYTF
TGTGCCAGCAGCCCGAGGACGCGGGACTATGGCTACACCTTC
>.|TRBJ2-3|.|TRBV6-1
CASSEYAGTSPDTQYF
TGTGCCAGCAGTGAATATGCGGGAACTAGCCCAGATACGCAGTATTTT
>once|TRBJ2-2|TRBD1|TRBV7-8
CASSPWTGPGELFF
TGTGCCAGCAGCCCCTGGACAGGGCCCGGGGAGCTGTTTTTT
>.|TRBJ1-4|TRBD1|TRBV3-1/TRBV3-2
CASSYRGRLEKLFF
TGTGCCAGCAGCTACAGGGGGCGACTTGAAAAACTGTTTTTT
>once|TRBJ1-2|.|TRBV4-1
CASSQLQGYDYGYTF
TGCGCCAGCAGCCAATTACAGGGATATGACTATGGCTACACCTTC
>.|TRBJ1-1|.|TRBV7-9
CASSLDRAGPYSTEAFF
TGTGCCAGCAGCCTAGACCGGGCCGGGCCCTACTCCACAGAAGCTTTCTTT
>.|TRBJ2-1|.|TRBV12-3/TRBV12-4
CASTGRYNEQFF
TGTGCCAGCACCGGCCGCTACAATGAGCAGTTCTTC
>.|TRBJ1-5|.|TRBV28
CASSSPAGAHLGPQHF
TGTGCCAGCAGTTCCCCTGCGGGGGCCCATCTGGGGCCCCAGCATTTT
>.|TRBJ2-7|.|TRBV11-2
CASSSAGTSTYEQYF
TGTGCCAGCAGCAGTGCCGGGACGTCTACATACGAGCAGTACTTC
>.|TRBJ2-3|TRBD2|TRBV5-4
CASSLVRLAGGGDTQYF
TGTGCCAGCAGCTTGGTCCGGCTGGCGGGAGGGGGAGATACGCAGTATTTT
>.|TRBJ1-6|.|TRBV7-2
CASSQRQDYNSPLHF
TGTGCCAGCAGCCAGCGACAGGACTATAATTCACCCCTCCACTTT
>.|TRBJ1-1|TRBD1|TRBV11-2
CASSQGTGGFTAFF
TGTGCCAGCAGCCAGGGGACAGGGGGCTTTACAGCTTTCTTT
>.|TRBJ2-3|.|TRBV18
CASSPPTGASQYF
TGTGCCAGCTCACCACCGACGGGGGCCTCGCAGTATTTT
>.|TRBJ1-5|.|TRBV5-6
CASSTSGTDSNQPQHF
TGTGCCAGCAGCACATCCGGGACGGATAGCAATCAGCCCCAGCATTTT
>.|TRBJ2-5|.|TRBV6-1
CASSDTGLLQETQYF
TGTGCCAGCAGTGACACGGGACTTTTACAAGAGACCCAGTACTTC
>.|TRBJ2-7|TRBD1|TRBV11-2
CASSSGQGAYEQYF
TGTGCCAGCAGCTCGGGACAGGGAGCCTACGAGCAGTACTTC
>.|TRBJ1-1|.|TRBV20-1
CSALGNTEAFF
TGCAGTGCTCTAGGGAACACTGAAGCTTTCTTT
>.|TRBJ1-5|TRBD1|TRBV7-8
CASSLTGTDYQPQHF
TGTGCCAGCAGCTTAACGGGGACAGACTATCAGCCCCAGCATTTT
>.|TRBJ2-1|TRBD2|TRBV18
CASSPREGLRGNEQFF
TGTGCCAGCTCACCGAGGGAGGGGCTTAGGGGCAATGAGCAGTTCTTC
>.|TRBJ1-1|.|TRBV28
CASSPAGEGNTEAFF
TGTGCCAGCAGTCCGGCTGGGGAGGGGAACACTGAAGCTTTCTTT
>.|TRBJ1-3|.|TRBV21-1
CASNPRGFSSGNTIYF
TGTGCCAGCAACCCACGGGGCTTCAGCTCTGGAAACACCATATATTTT
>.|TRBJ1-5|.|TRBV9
CASSRGGGSNQPQHF
TGTGCCAGCAGCAGAGGCGGGGGGAGCAATCAGCCCCAGCATTTT
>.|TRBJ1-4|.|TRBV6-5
CASSYRGTNEKLFF
TGTGCCAGCAGTTACAGAGGAACTAATGAAAAACTGTTTTTT
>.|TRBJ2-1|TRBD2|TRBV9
CASSVGAGVNEQFF
TGTGCCAGCAGCGTAGGGGCGGGGGTGAATGAGCAGTTCTTC
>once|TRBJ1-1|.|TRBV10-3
CAIRRGSTEAFF
TGTGCCATCCGGCGGGGCAGCACTGAAGCTTTCTTT
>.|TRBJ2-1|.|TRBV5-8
CASSLVRSSFLNEQFF
TGTGCCAGCAGCTTGGTGAGAAGCTCATTCCTCAATGAGCAGTTCTTC
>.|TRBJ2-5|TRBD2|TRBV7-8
CASSLTQIAGTQETQYF
TGTGCCAGCAGCCTCACTCAAATAGCGGGGACTCAAGAGACCCAGTACTTC
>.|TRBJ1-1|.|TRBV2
CASRKGGTEAFF
TGTGCCAGCAGGAAAGGGGGCACTGAAGCTTTCTTT
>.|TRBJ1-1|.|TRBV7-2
CASSLDWSEAFF
TGTGCCAGCAGCTTAGATTGGTCTGAAGCTTTCTTT
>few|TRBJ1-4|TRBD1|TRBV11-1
CASSEGQTRTNEKLFF
TGTGCCAGCAGCGAGGGACAGACCCGAACTAATGAAAAACTGTTTTTT
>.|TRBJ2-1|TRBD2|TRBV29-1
CSAPTGGLARNEQFF
TGCAGCGCCCCGACGGGTGGACTAGCGAGGAATGAGCAGTTCTTC